This is a list of T cell receptor beta chains from one sample in a study of technical replicates of blood from four donors. The assay was immunoSEQ multiplex PCR, and TCRdb's table has in-frame clones only and misses some. The table shows 95,000 or so clones, with 85% to 95% occurring only once. Sequencing was performed on T cells isolated from PBMCs. The source of these receptors is a human donor in good health. Each CDR3 is given without its conserved first and last residue.

V	J	CDR3
TRBV2	TRBJ1-4	ASSETGAAHEKLF
TRBV7-2	TRBJ1-3	ASSLDNYLNTIY
TRBV7-9	TRBJ1-2	AGGDRTFYGYT
TRBV18	TRBJ2-5	ASSLGQEGTQY
TRBV7-3	TRBJ2-1	ASSPRLAGAPYNEQF
TRBV5-8	TRBJ1-4	ASSLTGGNEKLF
TRBV10-3	TRBJ2-7	AISESKGLAGVIHEQY
TRBV19	TRBJ2-7	ATLIPGTYEQY
TRBV29-1	TRBJ2-7	SVEGDSGLGEQY
TRBV21-1	TRBJ1-5	ASSKQGPSQPQH
TRBV6-1	TRBJ1-5	ASLDGVRPQH
TRBV27	TRBJ1-4	ASSSGQGREKLF
TRBV2	TRBJ2-3	ASRVGLAALASTDTQY
TRBV4-3	TRBJ2-5	ASSQIAGGPRETQY
TRBV2	TRBJ1-3	ASSESRGQRNTIY